This is a list of T cell receptor beta chains from one sample in a study of cytomegalovirus exposure and HLA in healthy donors. Profiled with immunoSEQ multiplex PCR; TCRdb holds only in-frame clones, not every one. The sample has under 200,000 clones; more than 65% are singletons. The sequenced sample consisted of PBMCs. These receptors were collected from a woman aged 25 to 39 in good health and CMV-seropositive. Both conserved end residues are part of each CDR3. D genes are given only for firm matches. Some rows mark clone size as missing; the rest say once, few, many or name a class of expanded clone.

size: .; D: TRBD2; J: TRBJ2-3; V: TRBV5-1; CDR3: CASSWEGNTDTQYF; DNA: TGCGCCAGCAGCTGGGAGGGCAACACAGATACGCAGTATTTT
size: few; D: .; J: TRBJ1-1; V: TRBV27; CDR3: CASSFSVGGNTEAFF; DNA: TGTGCCAGCAGTTTCTCAGTCGGGGGGAACACTGAAGCTTTCTTT
size: .; D: TRBD1; J: TRBJ2-3; V: TRBV2; CDR3: CASSVQGDTQYF; DNA: TGTGCCAGCAGTGTACAGGGGGATACGCAGTATTTT
size: .; D: .; J: TRBJ1-2; V: TRBV13; CDR3: CASSETGGYTF; DNA: TGTGCCAGCAGCGAGACAGGTGGCTACACCTTC
size: few; D: .; J: TRBJ1-1; V: TRBV6-1; CDR3: CASRDTPDSYTEAFF; DNA: TGTGCCAGCAGGGATACCCCGGACAGCTACACTGAAGCTTTCTTT
size: .; D: TRBD1; J: TRBJ1-1; V: TRBV28; CDR3: CASSLLKGTGGEAFF; DNA: TGTGCCAGCAGTTTATTGAAGGGGACAGGGGGCGAAGCTTTCTTT
size: .; D: .; J: TRBJ2-3; V: TRBV5-4; CDR3: CASSLGGDTQYF; DNA: TGTGCCAGCAGCTTGGGCGGAGATACGCAGTATTTT
size: .; D: .; J: TRBJ1-5; V: TRBV6-1; CDR3: CASRAQGNNQPQHF; DNA: TGTGCCAGCAGGGCACAGGGAAACAATCAGCCCCAGCATTTT
size: once; D: TRBD2; J: TRBJ2-7; V: TRBV2; CDR3: CASSVTSGMSSYEQYF; DNA: TGTGCCAGCAGCGTCACTAGCGGGATGAGCTCCTACGAGCAGTACTTC
size: few; D: TRBD1; J: TRBJ2-5; V: TRBV7-9; CDR3: CASSISTGGFETQYF; DNA: TGTGCCAGCAGCATATCGACAGGGGGGTTTGAGACCCAGTACTTC
size: many; D: .; J: TRBJ1-1; V: TRBV9; CDR3: CASSPGFKHFEAFF; DNA: TGTGCCAGCAGCCCAGGGTTTAAGCATTTTGAAGCTTTCTTT
size: .; D: .; J: TRBJ1-4; V: TRBV4-1; CDR3: CASSQGSRVGEKLFF; DNA: TGCGCCAGCAGCCAAGGATCCAGGGTCGGTGAAAAACTGTTTTTT
size: few; D: TRBD2; J: TRBJ2-7; V: TRBV4-3; CDR3: CASSQGLVAYEQYF; DNA: TGCGCCAGCAGCCAGGGACTAGTGGCCTACGAGCAGTACTTC
size: .; D: TRBD1; J: TRBJ1-1; V: TRBV28; CDR3: CASSDRTEAFF; DNA: TGTGCCAGCTCGGACAGGACTGAAGCTTTCTTT
size: .; D: .; J: TRBJ1-1; V: TRBV28; CDR3: CASSLDHSMNTEAFF; DNA: TGTGCCAGCAGTTTGGATCATAGCATGAACACTGAAGCTTTCTTT
size: once; D: .; J: TRBJ2-1; V: TRBV5-1; CDR3: CASSIDNSYNEQFF; DNA: TGCGCCAGCAGCATAGACAATTCCTACAATGAGCAGTTCTTC
size: .; D: TRBD1; J: TRBJ1-5; V: TRBV19; CDR3: CASSITGGRNQPQHF; DNA: TGTGCCAGTAGTATCACAGGGGGGCGCAATCAGCCCCAGCATTTT
size: .; D: .; J: TRBJ2-6; V: TRBV6-4; CDR3: CASSQNRLRGSGANVLTF; DNA: TGTGCCAGCAGTCAGAACAGGCTCCGGGGGAGTGGGGCCAACGTCCTGACTTTC
size: once; D: .; J: TRBJ2-6; V: TRBV10-1; CDR3: CASSPAGANVLTF; DNA: TGCGCCAGCAGTCCAGCTGGGGCCAACGTCCTGACTTTC
size: few; D: .; J: TRBJ1-1; V: TRBV20-1; CDR3: CSVGTTTEAFF; DNA: TGCAGTGTTGGGACAACCACTGAAGCTTTCTTT
size: .; D: TRBD1; J: TRBJ1-1; V: TRBV19; CDR3: CASSKTGIAEAFF; DNA: TGTGCCAGTAGTAAGACAGGGATCGCTGAAGCTTTCTTT
size: .; D: TRBD2; J: TRBJ2-1; V: TRBV27; CDR3: CASSLLPAGGYNEQFF; DNA: TGTGCCAGCAGTTTATTACCAGCGGGAGGATACAATGAGCAGTTCTTC
size: .; D: .; J: TRBJ1-1; V: TRBV4-3; CDR3: CASSLSGMNTEAFF; DNA: TGCGCCAGCAGCCTTTCGGGAATGAACACTGAAGCTTTCTTT
size: .; D: TRBD1; J: TRBJ2-7; V: TRBV2; CDR3: CASSLERGLIDEQYF; DNA: TGTGCCAGCAGTCTAGAGAGGGGGCTCATCGACGAGCAGTACTTC
size: .; D: .; J: TRBJ2-7; V: TRBV7-2; CDR3: CASSSRTGSYEQYF; DNA: TGTGCCAGCAGTTCAAGAACCGGCTCCTACGAGCAGTACTTC
size: .; D: .; J: TRBJ2-1; V: TRBV2; CDR3: CASAFVRYNEQFF; DNA: TGTGCCAGCGCCTTTGTCCGGTACAATGAGCAGTTCTTC
size: .; D: .; J: TRBJ1-6; V: TRBV7-6; CDR3: CASSLLDGGNSPLHF; DNA: TGTGCCAGCAGCTTACTGGACGGGGGTAATTCACCCCTCCACTTT
size: .; D: TRBD2; J: TRBJ2-4; V: TRBV4-3; CDR3: CASSQVGGGEVIQYF; DNA: TGCGCCAGCAGCCAAGTCGGGGGGGGCGAGGTCATTCAGTACTTC
size: .; D: .; J: TRBJ1-1; V: TRBV6-5; CDR3: CASSYRRGEAFF; DNA: TGTGCCAGCAGTTATCGCCGGGGTGAAGCTTTCTTT
size: .; D: TRBD1; J: TRBJ1-2; V: TRBV5-1; CDR3: CASSLGDRAYGYTF; DNA: TGCGCCAGCAGCTTGGGGGACAGAGCCTATGGCTACACCTTC
size: .; D: .; J: TRBJ2-7; V: TRBV6-6; CDR3: CASRLTSTVLDEQYF; DNA: TGTGCCAGCAGACTTACCTCGACAGTTTTGGACGAGCAGTACTTC
size: few; D: .; J: TRBJ1-1; V: TRBV25-1; CDR3: CASSAWEVYGAFF; DNA: TGTGCCAGCAGTGCCTGGGAGGTATATGGAGCTTTCTTT
size: once; D: .; J: TRBJ2-1; V: TRBV6-1; CDR3: CAGGRTNSYNEQFF; DNA: TGTGCCGGAGGGCGCACCAACTCCTACAATGAGCAGTTCTTC
size: .; D: TRBD2; J: TRBJ2-7; V: TRBV25-1; CDR3: CASSESGSGYEQYF; DNA: TGTGCCAGCAGTGAGAGCGGGAGTGGGTACGAGCAGTACTTC
size: .; D: .; J: TRBJ2-5; V: TRBV29-1; CDR3: CSVRVGGGPETQYF; DNA: TGCAGCGTTCGGGTAGGGGGAGGGCCCGAGACCCAGTACTTC
size: once; D: .; J: TRBJ1-1; V: TRBV19; CDR3: CASSQWRETEAFF; DNA: TGTGCCAGTAGTCAGTGGCGGGAAACTGAAGCTTTCTTT
size: .; D: TRBD1; J: TRBJ2-7; V: TRBV7-9; CDR3: CASSLGDRVIYEQYF; DNA: TGTGCCAGCAGCTTAGGGGACAGGGTCATTTACGAGCAGTACTTC
size: .; D: .; J: TRBJ1-6; V: TRBV19; CDR3: CASSIWGSDNSPLHF; DNA: TGTGCCAGTAGTATATGGGGTAGCGATAATTCACCCCTCCACTTT
size: .; D: TRBD1; J: TRBJ2-7; V: TRBV11-2; CDR3: CASSRDRGREQYF; DNA: TGTGCCAGCAGCAGGGACAGGGGACGCGAGCAGTACTTC
size: .; D: .; J: TRBJ1-5; V: TRBV10-2; CDR3: CASSSYSNQPQHF; DNA: TGCGCCAGCAGTTCGTATAGCAATCAGCCCCAGCATTTT
size: .; D: .; J: TRBJ2-5; V: TRBV9; CDR3: CASSVERRETQYF; DNA: TGTGCCAGCAGCGTAGAAAGGAGGGAGACCCAGTACTTC
size: .; D: .; J: TRBJ2-7; V: TRBV19; CDR3: CASSLDLENYEGQYF; DNA: TGTGCCAGTAGTCTGGATCTTGAGAACTACGAAGGGCAGTACTTC
size: .; D: .; J: TRBJ2-7; V: TRBV6-5; CDR3: CASSFARLDYEQYF; DNA: TGTGCCAGCAGTTTTGCCCGACTAGACTACGAGCAGTACTTC
size: few; D: .; J: TRBJ1-1; V: TRBV2; CDR3: CASMVRGGTEAFF; DNA: TGTGCCAGCATGGTCAGAGGGGGCACTGAAGCTTTCTTT
size: .; D: .; J: TRBJ1-1; V: TRBV29-1; CDR3: CSVAAGLENTEAFF; DNA: TGCAGCGTTGCGGCAGGGCTGGAGAACACTGAAGCTTTCTTT
size: .; D: TRBD2; J: TRBJ2-7; V: TRBV7-3; CDR3: CASSLMTGGTYEQYF; DNA: TGTGCCAGCAGCTTAATGACGGGGGGGACCTACGAGCAGTACTTC
size: .; D: TRBD1; J: TRBJ1-2; V: TRBV5-4; CDR3: CASSSAGGYGYTF; DNA: TGTGCCAGCAGCTCGGCAGGGGGCTATGGCTACACCTTC
size: .; D: TRBD2; J: TRBJ2-5; V: TRBV6-1; CDR3: CASSDPRTSISETQYF; DNA: TGTGCCAGCAGTGATCCCAGGACTAGTATATCGGAGACCCAGTACTTC
size: few; D: .; J: TRBJ2-5; V: TRBV7-7; CDR3: CASSLGGIGSLRGTQYF; DNA: TGTGCTAGCAGCTTAGGAGGGATAGGCAGCCTCAGAGGGACCCAGTACTTC
size: .; D: .; J: TRBJ1-4; V: TRBV6-5; CDR3: CASSYRGQVDEKLFF; DNA: TGTGCCAGCAGTTATAGAGGGCAGGTCGATGAAAAACTGTTTTTT
size: .; D: .; J: TRBJ1-3; V: TRBV4-2; CDR3: CASSQEVANSGNTIYF; DNA: TGTGCCAGCAGCCAAGAGGTCGCTAACTCTGGAAACACCATATATTTT
size: .; D: .; J: TRBJ1-1; V: TRBV29-1; CDR3: CSAVDGMNTEAFF; DNA: TGCAGCGCGGTTGACGGGATGAACACTGAAGCTTTCTTT
size: .; D: TRBD2; J: TRBJ2-3; V: TRBV4-2; CDR3: CASSQDRASGNTDTQYF; DNA: TGTGCCAGCAGCCAAGATCGGGCTAGCGGCAACACAGATACGCAGTATTTT
size: .; D: TRBD1; J: TRBJ2-1; V: TRBV6-7; CDR3: CASSQDRGPRSSYNEQFF; DNA: TGTGCCAGCAGTCAAGACAGGGGTCCTCGAAGCTCCTACAATGAGCAGTTCTTC
size: few; D: .; J: TRBJ1-5; V: TRBV25-1; CDR3: CASSEARGKQPQHF; DNA: TGTGCCAGCAGTGAAGCCAGGGGTAAGCAGCCCCAGCATTTT
size: .; D: .; J: TRBJ2-3; V: TRBV19; CDR3: CASSLEGTDTQYF; DNA: TGTGCCAGTAGTTTGGAGGGAACAGATACGCAGTATTTT
size: .; D: .; J: TRBJ2-7; V: TRBV19; CDR3: CASSTSRRGYEQYF; DNA: TGTGCCAGTAGTACCTCGAGAAGGGGCTACGAGCAGTACTTC